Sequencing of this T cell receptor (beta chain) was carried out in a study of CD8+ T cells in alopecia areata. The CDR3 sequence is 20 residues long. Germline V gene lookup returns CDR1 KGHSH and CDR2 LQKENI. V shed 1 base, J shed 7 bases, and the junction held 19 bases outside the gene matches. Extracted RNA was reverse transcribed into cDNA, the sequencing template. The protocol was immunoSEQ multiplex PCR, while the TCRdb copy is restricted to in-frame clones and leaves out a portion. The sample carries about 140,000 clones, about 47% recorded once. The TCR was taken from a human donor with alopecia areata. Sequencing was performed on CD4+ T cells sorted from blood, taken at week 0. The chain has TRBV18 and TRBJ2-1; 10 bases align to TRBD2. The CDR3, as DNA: TGTGCCAGCTCACCACGGACTAGCGGACCCTCTGGGTATAATCGGAATGAGCAGTTCTTC. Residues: CASSPRTSGPSGYNRNEQFF. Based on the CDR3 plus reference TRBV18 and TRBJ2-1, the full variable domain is NAGVMQNPRHLVRRRGQEARLRCSPMKGHSHVYWYRQLPEEGLKFMVYLQKENIIDESGMPKERFSAEFPKEGPSILRIQQVVRGDSAAYFCASSPRTSGPSGYNRNEQFFGPGTRLTVL.